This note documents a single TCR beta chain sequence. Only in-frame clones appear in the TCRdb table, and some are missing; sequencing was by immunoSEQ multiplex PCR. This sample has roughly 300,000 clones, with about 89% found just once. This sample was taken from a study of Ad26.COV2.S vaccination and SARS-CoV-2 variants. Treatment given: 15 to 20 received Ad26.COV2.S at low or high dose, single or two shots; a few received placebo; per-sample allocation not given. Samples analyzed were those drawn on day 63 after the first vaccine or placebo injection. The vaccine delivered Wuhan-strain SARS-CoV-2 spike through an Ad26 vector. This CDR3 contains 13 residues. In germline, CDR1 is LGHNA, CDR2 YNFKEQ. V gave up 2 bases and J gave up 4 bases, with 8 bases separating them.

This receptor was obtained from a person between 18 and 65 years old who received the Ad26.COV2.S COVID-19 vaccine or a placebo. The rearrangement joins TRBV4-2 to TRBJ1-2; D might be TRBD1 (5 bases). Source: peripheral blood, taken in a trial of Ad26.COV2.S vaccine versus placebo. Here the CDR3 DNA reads TGTGCCAGCAGCCAACCGGGGGTCTATGGCTACACCTTC. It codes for CASSQPGVYGYTF.